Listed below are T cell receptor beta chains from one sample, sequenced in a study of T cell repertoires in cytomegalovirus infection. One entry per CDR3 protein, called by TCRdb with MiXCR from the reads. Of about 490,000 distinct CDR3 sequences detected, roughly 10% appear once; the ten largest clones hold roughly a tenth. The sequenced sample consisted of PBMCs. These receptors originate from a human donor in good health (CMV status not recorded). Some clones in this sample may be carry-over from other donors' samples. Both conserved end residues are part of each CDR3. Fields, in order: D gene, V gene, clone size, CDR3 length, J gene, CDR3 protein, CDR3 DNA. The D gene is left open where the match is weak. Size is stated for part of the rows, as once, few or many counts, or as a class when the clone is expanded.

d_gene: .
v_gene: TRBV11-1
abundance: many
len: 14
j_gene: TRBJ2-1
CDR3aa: CASSFTGSYNEQFF
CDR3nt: TGTGCCAGCAGCTTTACCGGGAGTTACAATGAGCAGTTCTTC

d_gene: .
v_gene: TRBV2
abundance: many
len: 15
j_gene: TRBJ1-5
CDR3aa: CASRSTGISNQPQHF
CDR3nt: TGTGCCAGCAGGTCAACAGGGATTAGCAATCAGCCCCAGCATTTT

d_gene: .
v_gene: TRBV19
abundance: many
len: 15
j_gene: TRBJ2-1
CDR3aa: CASSRESGGIGEQFF
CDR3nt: TGTGCCAGTAGTAGAGAGAGCGGCGGGATCGGTGAGCAGTTCTTC

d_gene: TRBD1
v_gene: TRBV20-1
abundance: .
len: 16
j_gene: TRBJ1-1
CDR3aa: CSARDRTGSRNTEAFF
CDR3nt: TGCAGTGCTAGAGATCGGACAGGGTCGAGGAACACTGAAGCTTTCTTT

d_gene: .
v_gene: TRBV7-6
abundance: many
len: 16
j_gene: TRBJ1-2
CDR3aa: CASSSIKTTGKYGYTF
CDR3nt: TGTGCCAGCAGCTCCATAAAAACGACGGGAAAGTATGGCTACACCTTC

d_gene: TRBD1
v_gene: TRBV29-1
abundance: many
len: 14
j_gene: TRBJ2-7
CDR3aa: CSALKTGSSYEQYF
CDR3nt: TGCAGCGCCCTGAAGACAGGGAGCTCCTACGAGCAGTACTTC

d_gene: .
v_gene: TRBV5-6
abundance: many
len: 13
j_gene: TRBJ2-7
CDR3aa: CASQKTGGYEQYF
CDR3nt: TGTGCCAGCCAAAAGACAGGAGGCTACGAGCAGTACTTC

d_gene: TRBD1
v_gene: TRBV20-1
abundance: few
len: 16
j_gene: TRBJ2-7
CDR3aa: CSARDFSGTGADEQYF
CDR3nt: TGCAGTGCTAGAGACTTCTCCGGGACAGGGGCTGACGAGCAGTACTTC

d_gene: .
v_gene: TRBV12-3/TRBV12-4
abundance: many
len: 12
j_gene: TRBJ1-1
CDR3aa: CASSSDYTEAFF
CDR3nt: TGTGCCAGCAGTTCGGATTACACTGAAGCTTTCTTT

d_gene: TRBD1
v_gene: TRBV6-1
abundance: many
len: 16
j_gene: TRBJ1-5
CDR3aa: CASRDSPYSRNQPQHF
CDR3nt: TGTGCCTCCCGGGACAGCCCCTATAGCAGGAATCAGCCCCAGCATTTT

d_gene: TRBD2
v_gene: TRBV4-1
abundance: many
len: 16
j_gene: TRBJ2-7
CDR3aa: CASSPVRLAGFYEQYF
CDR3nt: TGCGCCAGCAGCCCGGTCCGACTAGCGGGTTTCTACGAGCAGTACTTC

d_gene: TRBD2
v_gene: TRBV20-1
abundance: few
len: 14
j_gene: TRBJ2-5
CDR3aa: CSATSGSEQETQYF
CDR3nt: TGCAGTGCGACTAGCGGGAGCGAACAAGAGACCCAGTACTTC

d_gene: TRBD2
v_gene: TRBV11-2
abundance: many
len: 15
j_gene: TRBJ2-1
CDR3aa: CASSPLGGVVHEQFF
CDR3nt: TGTGCCAGCAGCCCCCTCGGGGGGGTTGTGCATGAGCAGTTCTTC

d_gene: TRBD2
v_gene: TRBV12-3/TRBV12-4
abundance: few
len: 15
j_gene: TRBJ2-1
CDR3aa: CASSGGGGPGGEQFF
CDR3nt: TGTGCCAGCAGTGGGGGGGGAGGCCCTGGGGGTGAGCAGTTCTTC

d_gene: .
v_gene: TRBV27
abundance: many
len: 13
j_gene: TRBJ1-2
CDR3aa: CASTDRAFHGYTF
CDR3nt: TGTGCCAGCACAGACCGGGCTTTCCATGGCTACACCTTC